The 17 T cell receptor beta chains below come from one sample, sequenced in a study of T cell responses to AZD1222 COVID-19 vaccine. Assay used: immunoSEQ multiplex PCR; TCRdb lists only in-frame clones, some missing. The sample includes about 83,000 clones, approximately 85% seen only once; the top ten take 8.5% to 9%. Sequencing was performed on peripheral blood, taken on day 0 of AZD1222 vaccination. The receptors originated from an adult in good health.

This chain connects TRBV19 to TRBJ1-2; TRBD1 matches at 7 bases. V gave up 4 bases and J gave up 8 bases; unmatched junction bases: 4. The CDR3 spans 12 residues. The germline V gene has CDR1 LNHDA and CDR2 SQIVND (reference sequence). CDR3 protein: CASSRQGDGYTF. The CDR3 DNA follows: TGTGCCAGTAGTAGACAGGGAGACGGCTACACCTTC.

This chain uses TRBV30 with TRBJ1-1; the match to TRBD1 covers 9 bases. The CDR3 extends over 13 amino acids. J was trimmed by 0 bases and V by 5 bases; bases with no gene match: 1. In germline, CDR1 is GTSNPN, CDR2 SVGIG (reference sequence). The CDR3 DNA is TGTGCCTGGGACAGGGGGATGAACACTGAAGCTTTCTTT. The encoded protein is CAWDRGMNTEAFF.

The rearrangement uses TRBV30 and TRBJ1-5, with a weak D call TRBD1 (5 bases). V lost 8 bases and J 10 bases, leaving 21 bases between the germline ends. This CDR3 is built from 13 residues. The germline V gene has CDR1 GTSNPN and CDR2 SVGIG (reference sequence). CDR3 in amino acids: CAGKTVPQGPQHF. CDR3 coding DNA: TGTGCCGGGAAGACCGTGCCCCAGGGACCCCAGCATTTT.

The chain employs TRBV27 and TRBJ1-1; D perhaps matches TRBD1 (6 bases). CDR3 size: 13 residues. Germline loops: CDR1 MNHEY, CDR2 SMNVEV (reference sequence). Trimming removed 3 bases at V and 5 bases at J, with 10 bases between. The CDR3 nucleotides read TGTGCCAGCAGTTTGAACAGGGAGACTGAAGCTTTCTTT. Translating it yields CASSLNRETEAFF.

The CDR3 DNA reads TGCGCCAGCAGCTTGTTAACAGATACGCAGTATTTT. This encodes CASSLLTDTQYF. This chain links TRBV5-1 with TRBJ2-3; the D is unclear. The germline gives CDR1 SGHRS, CDR2 YFSETQ. V was cut by 1 base and J by 3 bases, with 3 bases left in between. The CDR3 totals 12 residues.

V gene TRBV7-9 combines with J gene TRBJ1-5; 10 positions agree with TRBD1. CDR3 length: 14 residues. With V trimmed by 5 bases and J by 7 bases, 5 bases remained unmatched. CDR1 SEHNR and CDR2 FQNEAQ come from the germline V gene (reference sequence). DNA for the CDR3: TGTGCCAGCAGCCCGGGACAGGGGTACCAGCCCCAGCATTTT. Its protein is CASSPGQGYQPQHF.

The chain is built from TRBV7-2 and TRBJ1-5, with TRBD1 identical over 7 bases. Germline assignment: CDR1 SGHTA and CDR2 FQGNSA. This CDR3 has 16 amino acids. The V and J ends lost 5 bases and 0 bases, in that order; junction bases with no gene match: 7. CDR3 in amino acids: CASSVRQGDSNQPQHF. The CDR3 coding sequence is TGTGCCAGCAGCGTAAGACAGGGTGATAGCAATCAGCCCCAGCATTTT.

This rearrangement joins TRBV19 to TRBJ2-7, with D perhaps TRBD1 (6 bases). V was pared by 1 base and J by 2 bases, with 9 bases between. The germline gives CDR1 LNHDA, CDR2 SQIVND (reference sequence). This CDR3 region has 14 residues. This CDR3 reads CASSIVAGAYEQYF. CDR3 DNA: TGTGCCAGTAGTATAGTGGCAGGGGCCTACGAGCAGTACTTC.

The chain carries TRBV7-3 and TRBJ2-3, with TRBD2 matching 7 bases. The CDR3 runs 14 residues. Germline-derived CDR1 and CDR2 are SGHTA and FQGTGA. The V segment lost 2 bases and the J segment 2 bases; nucleotides outside the gene matches: 1. The CDR3 nucleotides read TGTGCCAGCAGCTTAGCGGGGGTCACAGATACGCAGTATTTT. Translating gives CASSLAGVTDTQYF.

The chain employs TRBV2 and TRBJ1-1; possible D gene TRBD1, 5 bases. CDR1 and CDR2 from the germline V gene are SNHLY and FYNNEI. Trimming removed 6 bases from V and 1 base from J, with 9 bases in between. This CDR3 region has 13 residues. For the CDR3, the DNA is TGTGCCAGCAGGACGACAGAGAACACTGAAGCTTTCTTT. This translates into CASRTTENTEAFF.

The chain links TRBV9 to TRBJ1-3, with D possibly TRBD1 on 5 matching bases. CDR1 and CDR2 from the germline V gene are SGDLS and YYNGEE. V was shortened by 4 bases and J by 2 bases, with 13 bases between the two germline ends. The CDR3 totals 15 residues. CDR3 amino acids: CASSTGTAAGNTIYF. DNA of the CDR3: TGTGCCAGCAGCACCGGGACTGCGGCTGGAAACACCATATATTTT.

The J gene is TRBJ1-2, the V gene TRBV28; D unclear. Germline values: CDR1 MDHEN, CDR2 SYDVKM. This CDR3 spans 12 amino acids. The V end lost 4 bases, the J end lost 8 bases, and 11 bases lay between the germline ends. Here the CDR3 DNA reads TGTGCCAGCAGTTCAAGTCTCTACGGCTACACCTTC. It yields the protein CASSSSLYGYTF.

This chain joins TRBV15 and TRBJ1-5, with D unresolved. V lost 1 base to trimming and J lost 4 bases, with 11 bases between them. The CDR3 is 15 amino acids. The germline gives CDR1 LNHNV, CDR2 YYDKDF (reference sequence). Here the CDR3 DNA reads TGTGCCACCAGCAGAGCTGTGGGGAGAAATCAGCCCCAGCATTTT. Its translation is CATSRAVGRNQPQHF.

The chain combines TRBV2 with TRBJ1-1; D is ambiguous. Germline CDR1 is SNHLY and CDR2 is FYNNEI. This CDR3 has 14 amino acids. Trimming pared 2 bases from V and 4 bases from J, leaving 11 bases between. The CDR3 is CASSETDAPTEAFF. Written as DNA, the CDR3 is TGTGCCAGCAGTGAAACAGACGCACCCACTGAAGCTTTCTTT.

V gene TRBV9 combines with J gene TRBJ1-1; D gene ambiguous. V lost 4 bases and J 2 bases, leaving 12 bases between the germline ends. The CDR3 is 14 residues long. From germline, CDR1 is SGDLS and CDR2 YYNGEE. The CDR3: CASSPELINTEAFF. Written as DNA, the CDR3 is TGTGCCAGCAGCCCTGAGCTGATTAACACTGAAGCTTTCTTT.

This rearrangement joins TRBV5-6 to TRBJ2-7, with D unclear. In germline, CDR1 is SGHDT, CDR2 YYEEEE. The CDR3 extends over 11 amino acids. The ends were cut back, 1 base at V and 7 bases at J, with 6 bases in the middle. CDR3 DNA: TGTGCCAGCAGCTTGTACGGGGAGCAGTACTTC. It yields the protein CASSLYGEQYF. Together with reference TRBV5-6 and TRBJ2-7, the CDR3 gives the full variable domain: DAGVTQSPTHLIKTRGQQVTLRCSPKSGHDTVSWYQQALGQGPQFIFQYYEEEERQRGNFPDRFSGHQFPNYSSELNVNALLLGDSALYLCASSLYGEQYFGPGTRLTVT.

The rearrangement links TRBV6-5 to TRBJ2-1; 10 bases map to TRBD2. After removal of 4 bases from V and 6 bases from J, the junction contained 6 bases not matched to a gene. The CDR3 is 15 amino acids. CDR1 is MNHEY, CDR2 SVGAGI, per germline. The CDR3 sequence is CASSFLAGEGNEQFF. The CDR3 DNA follows: TGTGCCAGCAGTTTTCTAGCGGGAGAAGGCAATGAGCAGTTCTTC.